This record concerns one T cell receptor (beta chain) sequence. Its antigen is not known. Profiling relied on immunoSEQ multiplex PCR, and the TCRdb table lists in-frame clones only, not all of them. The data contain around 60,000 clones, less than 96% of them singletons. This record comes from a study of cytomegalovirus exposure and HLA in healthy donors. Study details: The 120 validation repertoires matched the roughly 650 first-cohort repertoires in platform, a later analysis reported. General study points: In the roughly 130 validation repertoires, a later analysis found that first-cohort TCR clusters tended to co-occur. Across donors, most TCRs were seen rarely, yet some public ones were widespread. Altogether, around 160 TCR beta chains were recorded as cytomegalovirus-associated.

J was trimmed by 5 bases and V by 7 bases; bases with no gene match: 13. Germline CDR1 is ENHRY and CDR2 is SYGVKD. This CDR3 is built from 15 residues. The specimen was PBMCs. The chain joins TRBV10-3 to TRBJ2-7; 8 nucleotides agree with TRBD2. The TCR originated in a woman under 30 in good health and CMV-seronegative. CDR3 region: CAITSGGDWRNEQYF. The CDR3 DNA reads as TGTGCCATCACCTCGGGGGGGGACTGGCGGAACGAGCAGTACTTC.